This TCR beta chain derives from a study of ipilimumab plus nivolumab after autologous stem cell transplantation. At the level of the study: A median of roughly eight nivolumab and 4 to 6 ipilimumab doses were given. Both relapsed and primary refractory DLBCL were included.

With 0 bases removed from V and 4 bases from J, the gap between germline ends came to 9 bases. Germline CDR1 and CDR2: MNHEY and SVGAGI. The CDR3 has 14 residues. Starting 14 to 28 days after autologous transplant, ipilimumab 1 mg/kg was given. Through week 26, nivolumab 3 mg/kg IV was given weeks 1, 4, 7, 10, then biweekly. Here immunoSEQ multiplex PCR was the method, and the copy in TCRdb shows in-frame clones only, minus some. In the table there are around 13,000 clones, roughly 72% of which are singletons. The clonotype was recovered from a male donor with diffuse large B-cell lymphoma. The source material was PBMCs, sampled in a trial of ipilimumab plus nivolumab as post-transplant consolidation. The V call is TRBV6-5, the J call TRBJ2-5, with unresolved D. CDR3 in amino acids: CASSYSLSPETQYF. The DNA of the CDR3 is TGTGCCAGCAGTTACTCGCTGAGCCCAGAGACCCAGTACTTC.